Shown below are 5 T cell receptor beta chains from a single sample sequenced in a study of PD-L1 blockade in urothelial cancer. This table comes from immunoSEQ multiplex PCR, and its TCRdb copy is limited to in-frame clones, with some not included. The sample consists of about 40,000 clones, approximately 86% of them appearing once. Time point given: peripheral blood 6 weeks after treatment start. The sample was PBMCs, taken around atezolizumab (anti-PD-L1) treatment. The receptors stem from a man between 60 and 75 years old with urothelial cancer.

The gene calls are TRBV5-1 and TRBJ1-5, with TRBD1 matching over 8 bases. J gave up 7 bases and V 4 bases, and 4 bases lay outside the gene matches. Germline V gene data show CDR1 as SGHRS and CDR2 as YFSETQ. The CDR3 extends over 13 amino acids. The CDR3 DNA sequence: TGCGCCAGCAGCGGTGGACAGGGCCAGCCCCAGCATTTT. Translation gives CASSGGQGQPQHF. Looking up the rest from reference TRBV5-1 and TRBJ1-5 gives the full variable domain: KAGVTQTPRYLIKTRGQQVTLSCSPISGHRSVSWYQQTPGQGLQFLFEYFSETQRNKGNFPGRFSGRQFSNSRSEMNVSTLELGDSALYLCASSGGQGQPQHFGDGTRLSIL.

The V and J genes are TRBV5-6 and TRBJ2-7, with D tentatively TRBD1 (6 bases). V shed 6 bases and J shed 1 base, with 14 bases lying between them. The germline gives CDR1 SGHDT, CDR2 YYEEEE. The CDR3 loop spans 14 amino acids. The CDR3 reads CASMHQDSSYEQYF. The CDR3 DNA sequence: TGTGCCAGCATGCATCAGGACAGTTCCTACGAGCAGTACTTC.

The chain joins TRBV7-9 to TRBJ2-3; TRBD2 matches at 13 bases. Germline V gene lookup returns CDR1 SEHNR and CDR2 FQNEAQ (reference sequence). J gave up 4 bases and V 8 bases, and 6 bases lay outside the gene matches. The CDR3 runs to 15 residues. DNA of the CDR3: TGTGCCAGCCGGACTAGCGGGGGTATCCCAGATACGCAGTATTTT. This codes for CASRTSGGIPDTQYF.

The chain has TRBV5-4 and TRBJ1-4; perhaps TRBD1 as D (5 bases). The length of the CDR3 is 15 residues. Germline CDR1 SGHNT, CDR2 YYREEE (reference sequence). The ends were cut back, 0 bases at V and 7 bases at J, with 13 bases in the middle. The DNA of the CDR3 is TGTGCCAGCAGCTTGGCCCTAGGGGCGCGTGAAAAACTGTTTTTT. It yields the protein CASSLALGAREKLFF.

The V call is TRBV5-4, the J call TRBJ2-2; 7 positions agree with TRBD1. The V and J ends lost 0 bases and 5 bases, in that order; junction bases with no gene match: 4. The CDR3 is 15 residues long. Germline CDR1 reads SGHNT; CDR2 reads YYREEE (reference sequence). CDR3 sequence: CASSLDRGNTGELFF. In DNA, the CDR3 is TGTGCCAGCAGCTTGGACAGGGGTAATACCGGGGAGCTGTTTTTT.